Listed below are T cell receptor beta chains from one sample, sequenced in a study of cytomegalovirus exposure and HLA in healthy donors. TCRdb's table, derived via immunoSEQ multiplex PCR, lists solely in-frame clones and lacks some. The data show 120,000 to 150,000 clones, approximately 80% seen once. Sequenced input: PBMCs. The receptors were gathered from a woman aged 40 to 55 in good health and CMV-seronegative. The CDR3 runs from the conserved cysteine through the conserved F or W.

len,v_gene,j_gene,CDR3aa
13,TRBV5-6,TRBJ1-2,CASSLEGGGGYTF
15,TRBV7-9,TRBJ1-2,CASSLAGRPNYGYTF
18,TRBV5-1,TRBJ2-3,CASSYGQGAKSSTDTQYF
15,TRBV6-5,TRBJ2-2,CASSFSGANTGELFF
11,TRBV20-1,TRBJ1-2,CSAHRADGYTF
14,TRBV28,TRBJ1-2,CASSLAGTGYGYTF
17,TRBV15,TRBJ1-3,CATTPGFGRGIGNTIYF
14,TRBV7-6,TRBJ2-2,CASSHPGDTGELFF
15,TRBV5-6,TRBJ2-7,CASSLVVAGAYEQYF
14,TRBV19,TRBJ2-1,CASSFSYNYNEQFF
15,TRBV5-1,TRBJ2-3,CASSSTSGRVDTQYF
14,TRBV5-1,TRBJ2-2,CASSLQGGTGELFF
16,TRBV5-6,TRBJ2-5,CASSLAGIPAGGTQYF
17,TRBV28,TRBJ2-1,CASSGGRGASGGDEQFF
15,TRBV5-4,TRBJ2-3,CASSSVAGSTDTQYF
15,TRBV28,TRBJ1-2,CASSLGTGVGYGYTF
14,TRBV5-4,TRBJ2-1,CATLTSSVYNEQFF
17,TRBV4-2,TRBJ2-1,CASSQALAGVTYNEQFF
15,TRBV7-6,TRBJ2-7,CASGGLAGTPTGQYF
16,TRBV4-1,TRBJ2-7,CASSLDFGQGAHEQYF
15,TRBV5-4,TRBJ2-7,CASSSPSGSGYEQYF
18,TRBV4-2,TRBJ1-2,CASSQGSAQGGIRYGYTF
14,TRBV7-9,TRBJ1-3,CASSSGTSGNTIYF
15,TRBV10-3,TRBJ1-4,CAISGGTATNEKLFF
13,TRBV6-4,TRBJ2-5,CASSPGPQETQYF
14,TRBV10-3,TRBJ2-1,CATSGEGSYNEQFF
14,TRBV29-1,TRBJ2-7,CSAGGTSGSYEQYF
14,TRBV6-5,TRBJ1-1,CASSRDGENAEAFF
17,TRBV5-4,TRBJ2-7,CASSLGSGLAGIGEQYF
15,TRBV28,TRBJ2-5,CASSLIQGYGETQYF